This TCR beta chain was recorded in a study of T cell clonotyping in hematopoietic cell transplantation (TCRdb year 2021). Some background on the complete study: The study collected over a hundred blood samples from approximately 32 consecutive transplant recipients and their related donors. Recruitment of patients was conducted between 2015 and January 2017, and follow-up was continued until late 2020 or death. Study-wide conclusions, independent of this receptor: Just a small fraction of recipient repertoires overlapped with donor repertoires, and more than 97% appeared de novo at the given depth. Inverse Simpson Index values from donors and from recipients before transplant predicted broader TCR repertoire diversity after transplant. The sample size was limited and the cells went unsorted, which meant the CD4 and CD8 repertoire contributions could not be told apart. Recipient TCR diversity fell after transplant, with pathologically expanded clonotypes rising progressively from day 30 to day 180.

The junction carries 20 bases between V and J, which are trimmed by 7 bases and 5 bases respectively. The CDR3 numbers 14 residues from cysteine through phenylalanine. The read is trimmed to its CDR3 DNA, 42 bases read in frame from base 1. The germline V gene supplies CDR1 SQVTM and CDR2 ANQGSEA. As for this clone: The antigen it recognizes is unknown. Base qualities are not provided; no much larger clone lies one nucleotide away.

Related transplant donors provided blood samples for TCR beta sequencing. Nuclei Lysis Solution was used to extract genomic DNA from fresh or cryopreserved unfractionated peripheral blood mononuclear cells. The immunoSEQ assay, a bias-controlled multiplex PCR with V- and J-specific primers, was used to amplify TCR beta CDR3 regions from genomic DNA. In a second PCR step, the CDR3 amplicons were tagged with a proprietary barcode plus Illumina adapter sequences. CDR3 libraries were sequenced on an Illumina MiSeq instrument. In the original analysis: Export and quality control were handled in immunoSEQ Analyzer 3.0, while downstream analyses relied on R Bioconductor and Immunarch. Only productive rearrangements in the normalized downsampled data set went into calculating the repertoire metrics. Clonotypes larger than 5 templates in the normalized cohort were defined as pathologically expanded. The Inverse Simpson Index served as the measure of repertoire diversity. To capture all clonotypes, CMV-specificity analyses were performed on the non-normalized data set. The clones in this table, taken by TCRdb from immuneACCESS, are in-frame only. Not every clone is retained; where verified, under half of the shortfall comes from an unresolved V gene, and the cause of the rest is unknown. D and trimming were read from the DNA, whereas the V and J calls and clone size are those reported in that table. The sample table contains 55,000 to 70,000 clones; only one count was recorded for 90% to 95% of them. Around 1.5% of the sample is in the top ten clones.

Source material: peripheral blood mononuclear cells. The source of this sequence is a man in his fifties or sixties in good health. Some clones in this sample may be carry-over from other donors' samples. The sequence joins TRBV29-1 to TRBJ1-1, and possibly TRBD1, on 5 matching bases. The DNA sequence is given as TGCAGCGCCCTGCGGGGGGACTGGGAAACTGAAGCTTTCTTT. This codes for CSALRGDWETEAFF.